The 10 T cell receptor beta chains given below trace back to one sample, sequenced in a study of T cells after yellow fever vaccination. One entry per CDR3 protein, called by TCRdb with MiXCR from the 5' RACE reads. Of over 150,000 distinct CDR3 sequences in the sample, under 7.5% were seen once. This specimen was CD4+ T cells sorted from PBMCs, taken 4 to 5 days after the first yellow fever vaccination. All receptors come from a man between 18 and 29 years old who received the YFV17D yellow fever vaccine.

The rearrangement uses TRBV6-5 and TRBJ1-5, with 9 bases lining up with TRBD1. Trimming at V came to 2 bases and at J to 6 bases, leaving 5 bases not matched to a gene. Per the germline V gene, CDR1 is MNHEY and CDR2 is SVGAGI. This CDR3 spans 15 amino acids. The CDR3 region has the DNA TGTGCCAGCAGTTACGGTACAGGGGGCCCTCAGCCCCAGCATTTT. As protein: CASSYGTGGPQPQHF.

This chain uses TRBV6-1 with TRBJ2-5; TRBD1 agrees at 7 bases. Per germline, CDR1 MNHNS and CDR2 SASEGT. Losses at the gene ends were 5 bases for V and 0 bases for J; bases not matched to a gene: 12. This CDR3 spans 17 amino acids. The CDR3 DNA sequence: TGTGCCAGCAGTCAAAATAGGGGACAGCTGTACCAAGAGACCCAGTACTTC. Translated, it gives CASSQNRGQLYQETQYF.

Note on this clonotype: The junction does not match germline at one end; this may be a read error. This chain links TRBV19 with TRBJ1-6, with D possibly being TRBD1 (5 bases). Germline V gives CDR1 LNHDA, CDR2 SQIVND (reference sequence). This CDR3 has 15 residues. In nucleotides, the CDR3 is TGTGCCAGTAGTAGAAGGGGCAGTAATAATTCACGCCTCCACTTT. This codes for CASSRRGSNNSRLHF.

In its sample, this clonotype was seen many times. DNA for the CDR3: TGTGCCAGCAGCGTAGGTGCTATAATCTCCAATGAGCAGTTCTTC. Amino acid sequence: CASSVGAIISNEQFF. V and J are TRBV9 and TRBJ2-1; no reliable D call. Trimming cost V 0 bases and J 6 bases, with 13 bases left between them. This CDR3 comprises 15 residues. Germline CDR1 SGDLS, CDR2 YYNGEE.

Concerning this clonotype itself: This may arise from a read error, as a much more abundant clone is one base away. The genes are TRBV4-3 and TRBJ1-2, with a weak D call TRBD1 (6 bases). The CDR3 runs to 14 residues. Trimming left V 7 bases short and J 4 bases short, with 16 bases between. Germline values: CDR1 LGHNA, CDR2 YSLEER. CDR3 in amino acids: CASIQQQGIYGYTF. CDR3 nucleotides: TGCGCCAGCATCCAGCAACAGGGAATCTATGGCTACACCTTC.

This clonotype was picked up many times. This chain joins TRBV6-5 and TRBJ1-1, with TRBD1 matching over 10 bases. Germline CDR1 and CDR2: MNHEY and SVGAGI. After removal of 1 base from V and 5 bases from J, the junction contained 4 bases not matched to a gene. This CDR3 spans 15 amino acids. The CDR3 reads CASSYWKGQGTEAFF. In DNA form, the CDR3 reads TGTGCCAGCAGTTACTGGAAGGGACAGGGGACTGAAGCTTTCTTT.

This clonotype has at least ten counts. The V and J genes are TRBV5-5 and TRBJ2-2, with D hard to call. The germline V gene has CDR1 SGHKS and CDR2 YYEKEE (reference sequence). The ends were cut back, 0 bases at V and 1 base at J, with 10 bases in the middle. There are 16 residues in the CDR3. CDR3 DNA: TGTGCCAGCAGCTTGGGGGCCGCTCAGAACACCGGGGAGCTGTTTTTT. Protein product: CASSLGAAQNTGELFF.

As regards this clonotype: A much larger clonotype is one base distant, so this may be a read error. The V call is TRBV7-2, the J call TRBJ1-2; 8 bases align to TRBD1. Germline CDR1 and CDR2: SGHTA and FQGNSA. The V segment lost 5 bases and the J segment 12 bases; nucleotides outside the gene matches: 8. This CDR3 region has 12 residues. In DNA form, the CDR3 reads TGTGCCAGCAGCACGAAGACAGGGGTAAACACCTTC. Protein: CASSTKTGVNTF.

This clonotype was recorded many times. V and J are TRBV29-1 and TRBJ1-2; possibly TRBD1 for D (6 bases). The CDR3 totals 12 residues. CDR1 is SQVTM, CDR2 ANQGSEA, per germline. The V and J ends lost 6 bases and 9 bases respectively, with 17 bases between them. The CDR3 DNA sequence: TGCAGCGTGGGGTCGGGCAGGGGCCGCTACACCTTC. Its protein product is CSVGSGRGRYTF.

The table lists this clonotype with a few counts. The rearrangement joins TRBV5-1 to TRBJ2-2; D is possibly TRBD2 (5 bases). CDR1 is SGHRS, CDR2 YFSETQ, per germline. The CDR3 is 15 amino acids. Trimming cost V 3 bases and J 6 bases, with 15 bases left between them. This chain's CDR3 is CASSSDYNGAGELFF. CDR3 DNA: TGCGCCAGCAGCTCCGACTATAACGGGGCCGGGGAGCTGTTTTTT.